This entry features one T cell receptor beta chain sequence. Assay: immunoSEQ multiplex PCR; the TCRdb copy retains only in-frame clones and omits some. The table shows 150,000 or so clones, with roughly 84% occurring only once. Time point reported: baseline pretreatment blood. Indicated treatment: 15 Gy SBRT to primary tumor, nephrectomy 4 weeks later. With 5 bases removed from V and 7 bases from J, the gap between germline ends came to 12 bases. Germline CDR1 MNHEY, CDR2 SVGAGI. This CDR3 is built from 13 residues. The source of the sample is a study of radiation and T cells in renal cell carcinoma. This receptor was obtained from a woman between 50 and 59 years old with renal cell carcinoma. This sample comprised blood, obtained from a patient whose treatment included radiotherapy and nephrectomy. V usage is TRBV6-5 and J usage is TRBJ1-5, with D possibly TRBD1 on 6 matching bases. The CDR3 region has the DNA TGTGCCAGCAGTCGGGACATCCTACAGCCCCAGCATTTT. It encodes CASSRDILQPQHF.